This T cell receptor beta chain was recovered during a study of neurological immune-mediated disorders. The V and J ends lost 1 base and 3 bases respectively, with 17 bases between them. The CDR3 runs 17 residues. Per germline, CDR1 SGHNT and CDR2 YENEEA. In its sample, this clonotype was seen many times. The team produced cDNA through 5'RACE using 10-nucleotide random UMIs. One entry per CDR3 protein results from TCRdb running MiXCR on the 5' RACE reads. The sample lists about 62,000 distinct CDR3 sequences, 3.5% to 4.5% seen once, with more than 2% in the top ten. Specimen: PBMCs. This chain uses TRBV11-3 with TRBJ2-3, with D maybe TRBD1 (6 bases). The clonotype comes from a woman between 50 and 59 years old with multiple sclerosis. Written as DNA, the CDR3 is TGTGCCAGCAGCTTAGCACCAGAGGGAACAGGGACAGATACGCAGTATTTT. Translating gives CASSLAPEGTGTDTQYF.